This section outlines one T cell receptor (beta chain) sequence together with its context. V was pared by 3 bases and J by 2 bases, with 8 bases of the junction left unmatched. CDR1 and CDR2 (germline): MDHEN, SYDVKM. This CDR3 spans 16 amino acids. This sample was included in a study of blood T cell repertoires in COVID-19. Libraries were prepared by immunoSEQ multiplex PCR; TCRdb keeps only in-frame clonotypes and omits some of them. Altogether about 68,000 clones are present, 70% to 90% being singletons, with the ten largest covering more than 3%. Sequencing was performed on peripheral blood. This rearrangement joins TRBV28 to TRBJ1-1, with 8 bases fitting TRBD1. This clonotype was obtained from a woman in her forties or fifties with COVID-19, enrolled during active disease. CDR3 bases: TGTGCCAGCAGTTTTCCCCGACAGGGGATCAACACTGAAGCTTTCTTT. Translating gives CASSFPRQGINTEAFF.